This TCR beta chain was captured by sequencing in a study of control samples from healthy donors and cancer patients. Here immunoSEQ multiplex PCR was the method, and the copy in TCRdb shows in-frame clones only, minus some. The sample gives 150,000 or so clones, 85% to 95% of which show up once; 8.5% is in the top ten. The specimen sequenced was blood. The receptor was isolated from a woman aged 40-49 years in good health.

The CDR3 spells CSASLPPVVQRAEAFF. The CDR3 DNA reads TGCAGTGCTAGTCTGCCCCCAGTCGTTCAGCGCGCTGAAGCTTTCTTT. The gene calls are TRBV20-1 and TRBJ1-1, with D unclear. The germline V gene has CDR1 DFQATT and CDR2 SNEGSKA (reference sequence). V shed 3 bases and J shed 6 bases, with 23 bases lying between them. CDR3 size: 16 residues.